These 9 T cell receptor beta chains were sequenced from one sample in a study of shared clonotypes between healthy human individuals. TCRdb's table, derived via immunoSEQ multiplex PCR, lists solely in-frame clones and lacks some. This table has fewer than 1.8 million clones, around 98.5% appearing once. The sequenced sample was naive CD4+ T cells sorted from blood. As for subset: CD45RA+ positively selected. The receptors were sampled from a man aged 25-45 years in good health.

The J gene is TRBJ2-1, the V gene TRBV30; 10 positions match TRBD2. J was trimmed by 3 bases and V by 3 bases; bases with no gene match: 11. Per germline, CDR1 GTSNPN and CDR2 SVGIG (reference sequence). The CDR3 is 17 amino acids. Written as DNA, the CDR3 is TGTGCCTGGAGCCTTCCGGGACTAGCGAACTTCTACAATGAGCAGTTCTTC. Translating it yields CAWSLPGLANFYNEQFF.

The V call is TRBV7-2, the J call TRBJ2-5; D might be TRBD2 (6 bases). This CDR3 region has 15 residues. CDR1 is SGHTA, CDR2 FQGNSA, per germline. The ends were cut back, 1 base at V and 1 base at J, with 10 bases in the middle. CDR3 coding DNA: TGTGCCAGCAGCTTAGTTTCGGGGGTCCAAGAGACCCAGTACTTC. Its protein product is CASSLVSGVQETQYF.

The rearrangement uses TRBV28 and TRBJ2-3; 7 bases agree with TRBD2. V was clipped by 3 bases and J by 1 base; unmatched bases: 4. CDR1 and CDR2 from the germline V gene are MDHEN and SYDVKM. This CDR3 spans 15 amino acids. CDR3 bases: TGTGCCAGCAGTTTCCCGCTAGCGGGCACAGATACGCAGTATTTT. Protein sequence: CASSFPLAGTDTQYF.

CDR3 region: CASSESRAVRLDTQYF. CDR3 DNA sequence: TGTGCCAGCAGTGAATCTCGGGCAGTTCGGTTGGATACGCAGTATTTT. This chain links TRBV25-1 with TRBJ2-3; no firm D call. The CDR3 loop spans 16 amino acids. With 1 base removed from V and 6 bases from J, the gap between germline ends came to 17 bases. CDR1 and CDR2 from the germline V gene are MGHDK and SYGVNS.

The chain joins TRBV10-2 to TRBJ2-2, with D uncertain. Germline V gene sequence: CDR1 WSHSY, CDR2 SAAADI. The CDR3 loop spans 14 amino acids. V shed 3 bases and J shed 4 bases, with 9 bases lying between them. In nucleotides, the CDR3 is TGCGCCAGCAGTGATCCCAGTTTCACCGGGGAGCTGTTTTTT. It is translated as CASSDPSFTGELFF.

V is TRBV7-8 and J is TRBJ1-3; the D gene is possibly TRBD1 (5 bases). Germline CDR1 is SGHVS and CDR2 is FQNEAQ. The CDR3 extends over 19 amino acids. V was cut by 1 base and J by 0 bases, with 19 bases left in between. CDR3 residues: CASSLGQGKLRISGNTIYF. The CDR3, as DNA: TGTGCCAGCAGCTTAGGGCAGGGCAAGTTGAGAATCTCTGGAAACACCATATATTTT.

The chain combines TRBV6-1 with TRBJ2-7; D ambiguous. The CDR3 length is 14 residues. Trimming removed 4 bases at V and 2 bases at J, with 12 bases between. Germline assignment: CDR1 MNHNS and CDR2 SASEGT. The CDR3 spells CASSVRTAPYEQYF. CDR3 nucleotides: TGTGCCAGCAGTGTTAGGACCGCCCCCTACGAGCAGTACTTC.

The chain links TRBV6-5 to TRBJ1-3; the match to TRBD1 covers 7 bases. CDR3 length equals 13 residues. From germline, CDR1 is MNHEY and CDR2 SVGAGI. Trimming at V came to 5 bases and at J to 7 bases, leaving 5 bases not matched to a gene. Here the CDR3 DNA reads TGTGCCAGCAGTCGTACAGGGGTGAACACCATATATTTT. This gives the protein CASSRTGVNTIYF.

The chain joins TRBV28 to TRBJ1-2, with 10 bases matching TRBD1. This CDR3 contains 17 residues. V shed 2 bases, J shed 3 bases, and the junction held 9 bases outside the gene matches. CDR1 is MDHEN, CDR2 SYDVKM, per germline. This CDR3 reads CASSLGLGQGKDYGYTF. DNA of the CDR3: TGTGCCAGCAGTTTAGGTTTGGGACAGGGGAAAGACTATGGCTACACCTTC.